This T cell receptor (beta chain) is drawn from a study of T cell repertoires in ileal Crohn's disease. Broader study findings: Compared with CD4 T cells, sorted CD8 cells carried more expanded clones. Endoscopic recurrence occurred in every patient whose clonality exceeded 26.8%.

Adults with ileal or ileocolonic Crohn's disease and an indication for resection were eligible. The CDR3 has 15 amino acids. J gave up 5 bases and V 0 bases, and 2 bases lay outside the gene matches. Germline assignment: CDR1 MNHEY and CDR2 SVGAGI. This clone was detected once. Antigen unknown. Assay: immunoSEQ multiplex PCR; the TCRdb copy retains only in-frame clones and omits some. Altogether approximately 700 clones are present, around four fifths being singletons, with the ten largest covering roughly 13%. The TCR was taken from an adult with Crohn's disease. This chain uses TRBV6-5 with TRBJ2-1; 9 nucleotides agree with TRBD2. Specimen: ileal tissue. In nucleotides, the CDR3 is TGTGCCAGCAGTTACTCGTCTAGCGGGAACAATGAGCAGTTCTTC. Residues: CASSYSSSGNNEQFF.